This record looks at one TCR beta chain sequence and its context. This sample is part of a study of control samples from healthy donors and cancer patients. Germline V CDR1 and CDR2: GTSNPN, SVGIG (reference sequence). V lost 0 bases to trimming and J lost 3 bases, with 9 bases between them. This CDR3 has 13 amino acids. Sequencing was performed with immunoSEQ multiplex PCR; in TCRdb, only in-frame clones are kept and a portion is missing. The table has 150,000 or so clones, 90% to 95% seen once. This receptor was identified in a man between 18 and 29 years old in good health. The chain is built from TRBV30 and TRBJ2-7; possible D gene TRBD2, 5 bases. Input material: blood. The CDR3 nucleotides read TGTGCCTGGAGTGTCGCAGGAGGCTACGAGCAGTACTTC. As protein: CAWSVAGGYEQYF.